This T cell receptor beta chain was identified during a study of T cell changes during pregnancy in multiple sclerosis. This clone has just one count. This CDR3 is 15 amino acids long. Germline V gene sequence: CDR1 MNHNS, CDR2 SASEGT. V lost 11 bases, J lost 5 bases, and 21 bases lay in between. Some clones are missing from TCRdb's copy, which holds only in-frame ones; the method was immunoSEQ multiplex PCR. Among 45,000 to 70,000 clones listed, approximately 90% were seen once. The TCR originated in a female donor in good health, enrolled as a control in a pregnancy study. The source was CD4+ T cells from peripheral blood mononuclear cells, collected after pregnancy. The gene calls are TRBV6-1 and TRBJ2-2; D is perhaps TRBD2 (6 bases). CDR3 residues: CASVTGPGRTGELFF. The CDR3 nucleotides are TGTGCCTCTGTTACGGGGCCCGGGAGAACCGGGGAGCTGTTTTTT.